The clone carrying this TCR beta chain was seen more than once but under ten times. Its antigen is unknown. The second PCR ran roughly 7 to 12 cycles with a sample-barcoded 5' primer and J-beta primers. Each cDNA molecule, via a template-switch adaptor with 12 random nucleotides, was tagged. TCRdb passed the 5' RACE reads through MiXCR, listing each CDR3 protein once. The sample includes hundreds of thousands of distinct CDR3 sequences, around 62% seen only once; the top ten take 25% to 35%. The CDR3 has 17 residues. V was clipped by 1 base and J by 0 bases, with 14 bases between them. Per germline, CDR1 SGHTA and CDR2 FQGNSA. The record originates from a study of blood T cells in healthy people across ages. The study's findings and limits: It was the long-lived donors that had more naive CD4+ cells and higher diversity than aged donors.

This chain connects TRBV7-2 to TRBJ2-3; D uncertain. Sample: blood. The TCR was taken from a man younger than 45 in good health. The CDR3 coding sequence is TGTGCCAGCAGCTTAGACGGCGGAGCAGGCAGCACAGATACGCAGTATTTT. Translation gives CASSLDGGAGSTDTQYF.